This TCR beta chain emerged from a study of regulatory T cells in long-lasting Graves disease. For the study at large: It was over 5 years of antithyroid drugs, with positive TSH receptor antibodies, that meant persistent Graves' disease.

About this clonotype: As yet, its antigen is unknown.

Points from the study as a whole: Comparison showed that persistent patients shared more public clonotypes (roughly 2,700) than new patients (around 1,000). There was favoring of TRBV28, TRBJ1-2 and TRBJ2-5 in persistent disease.

CDR3 length: 16 residues. Trimming cost V 3 bases and J 5 bases; bases outside gene matches: 8. Germline V gene lookup returns CDR1 SGHVS and CDR2 FQNEAQ. Combining iRepertoire HTBI primers with Arm-PCR of CDR3 regions, the authors built TCR beta libraries. TCRdb used MiXCR to reprocess the multiplex PCR reads, holding one entry per CDR3 protein. The data hold 400,000 to 500,000 distinct CDR3 sequences, with less than 25% observed a single time. Time point meaning: persistent/refractory GD, antithyroid drugs over 5 years with positive TRAb. From RNA extracted from PBMCs, the TCR library was made. The sequence was obtained from a female donor with Graves disease. The rearrangement uses TRBV7-8 and TRBJ2-1, with 9 bases lining up with TRBD1. Sequenced here: peripheral blood mononuclear cells (PBMCs), sampled when the disease was refractory, from a patient treated with antithyroid drugs. CDR3 bases: TGTGCCAGCAGCTTCGTCCCGGGACAGGGCCACAATGAGCAGTTCTTC. It yields the protein CASSFVPGQGHNEQFF.